A single sample is the source of the 31 T cell receptor beta chains below, sequenced in a study of Ad26.COV2.S vaccination and SARS-CoV-2 variants. Treatment denoted: 15 to 20 received Ad26.COV2.S at low or high dose, single or two shots; 5 received placebo; per-sample allocation not given. Vaccine and placebo recipients were sampled on day 63 after the first injection. Sequenced by immunoSEQ multiplex PCR; TCRdb stores in-frame clones only, minus some. Of about 430,000 clones in the sample, 90% were seen once. The sample was peripheral blood, taken in a trial of Ad26.COV2.S vaccine versus placebo. These receptor sequences come from a person between 18 and 65 years old who received the Ad26.COV2.S COVID-19 vaccine or a placebo.

A few counts support this clone. The chain joins TRBV27 to TRBJ2-7; D may be TRBD1 (6 bases). Germline V gives CDR1 MNHEY, CDR2 SMNVEV (reference sequence). The CDR3 loop spans 14 amino acids. V was trimmed by 0 bases and J by 3 bases, leaving 9 bases between them. This CDR3 reads CASSLSGHRYEQYF. Here the CDR3 DNA reads TGTGCCAGCAGTTTATCGGGACACCGCTACGAGCAGTACTTC.

The rearrangement joins TRBV7-9 to TRBJ2-2; D gene uncertain. Trimming pared 0 bases from V and 0 bases from J, leaving 8 bases between. This CDR3 has 16 amino acids. Germline V lookup: CDR1 SEHNR, CDR2 FQNEAQ (reference sequence). The CDR3: CASSLAGLANTGELFF. The CDR3 DNA follows: TGTGCCAGCAGCTTAGCGGGTCTGGCGAACACCGGGGAGCTGTTTTTT.

The V gene is TRBV30, the J gene TRBJ1-1, with D perhaps matching TRBD1 (5 bases). This CDR3 is 9 amino acids long. With 7 bases removed from V and 8 bases from J, the gap between germline ends came to 8 bases. Germline loops: CDR1 GTSNPN, CDR2 SVGIG (reference sequence). CDR3 in DNA: TGTGCCTCCGGGACGGAAGCTTTCTTT. Residues: CASGTEAFF.

This clone was observed a handful of times. The chain employs TRBV9 and TRBJ2-3, with D perhaps assigned TRBD1 or TRBD2 (6 bases each). The CDR3 spans 18 residues. The V end was cut by 3 bases, the J end by 1 base, with 21 bases between. CDR1 is SGDLS, CDR2 YYNGEE, per germline. The CDR3 loop is CASSDQRGAISGTDTQYF. CDR3 in DNA: TGTGCCAGCAGCGACCAGAGGGGGGCAATATCGGGCACAGATACGCAGTATTTT.

This chain joins TRBV7-2 and TRBJ2-3, with D perhaps TRBD2 (6 bases). The germline V and J ends were trimmed by 0 bases and 1 base, with 11 bases remaining between them. Per the germline V gene, CDR1 is SGHTA and CDR2 is FQGNSA. CDR3 length: 16 amino acids. CDR3 loop: CASSLAGGGGTDTQYF. CDR3 nucleotides: TGTGCCAGCAGCTTAGCGGGAGGCGGGGGCACAGATACGCAGTATTTT.

The V call is TRBV6-1, the J call TRBJ2-2; TRBD2 aligns across 12 bases. Germline trimming cut 4 bases from V and 4 bases from J; bases unmatched to any gene: 4. The CDR3 contains 16 residues. Germline-derived CDR1 and CDR2 are MNHNS and SASEGT. The CDR3 reads CASSGLAGAVTGELFF. The CDR3 bases are TGTGCCAGCAGTGGACTAGCGGGAGCGGTCACCGGGGAGCTGTTTTTT.

The chain is built from TRBV5-4 and TRBJ2-5, with D tentatively TRBD2 (6 bases). The CDR3 loop spans 16 amino acids. V lost 4 bases, J lost 4 bases, and 20 bases lay in between. Looked up from germline, CDR1 is SGHNT and CDR2 is YYREEE (reference sequence). For the CDR3, the DNA is TGTGCCAGCAGCCTGGGGGGTTGGGGGATCGGAGAGACCCAGTACTTC. Its protein is CASSLGGWGIGETQYF.

V is TRBV2 and J is TRBJ1-1; D not certain. Germline V gene sequence: CDR1 SNHLY, CDR2 FYNNEI. Trimming removed 6 bases from V and 2 bases from J, with 10 bases in between. The length of the CDR3 is 13 residues. DNA of the CDR3: TGTGCCAGCAGAGCGGGGTCCAACACTGAAGCTTTCTTT. It specifies CASRAGSNTEAFF. Together with reference TRBV2 and TRBJ1-1, the CDR3 gives the full variable domain: EPEVTQTPSHQVTQMGQEVILRCVPISNHLYFYWYRQILGQKVEFLVSFYNNEISEKSEIFDDQFSVERPDGSNFTLKIRSTKLEDSAMYFCASRAGSNTEAFFGQGTRLTVV.

The chain is built from TRBV28 and TRBJ1-2, with D hard to call. The CDR3 runs to 11 residues. Germline CDR1 MDHEN, CDR2 SYDVKM. V was clipped by 10 bases and J by 5 bases, with 11 bases between them. CDR3 in DNA: TGTGCCACCGCTAGAGAATATGGCTACACCTTC. Protein product: CATAREYGYTF.

The rearrangement links TRBV3-1 (or the pseudogene TRBV3-2) to TRBJ2-2; D remains unclear. Deletions cut 1 base from V and 0 bases from J, with 6 bases between. The CDR3 runs to 15 residues. Germline CDR1 is LGHDT and CDR2 is YNNKEL (reference sequence). The CDR3 sequence: CASSQARTNTGELFF. DNA of the CDR3: TGTGCCAGCAGCCAAGCCCGAACGAACACCGGGGAGCTGTTTTTT.

The V call is TRBV4-3, the J call TRBJ2-5, with 10 bases lining up with TRBD1. The CDR3 is made up of 15 amino acids. Germline values: CDR1 LGHNA, CDR2 YSLEER. The V and J ends lost 3 bases and 3 bases, in that order; junction bases with no gene match: 4. In DNA form, the CDR3 reads TGCGCCAGCAGCCAGGGACAGGGGATGGAAGAGACCCAGTACTTC. Amino acids: CASSQGQGMEETQYF.

The rearrangement links TRBV25-1 to TRBJ1-2; D is perhaps TRBD1 (6 bases). V was pared by 6 bases and J by 1 base, with 12 bases between. The CDR3 is 14 residues long. Germline CDR1 MGHDK, CDR2 SYGVNS. DNA for the CDR3: TGTGCCAGCAGGGCCACAGGGATTAACTATGGCTACACCTTC. It codes for CASRATGINYGYTF.

The chain couples TRBV5-4 to TRBJ2-3; the match to TRBD1 covers 9 bases. This CDR3 has 15 amino acids. Germline lookup yields CDR1 SGHNT and CDR2 YYREEE (reference sequence). V was pared by 0 bases and J by 1 base, with 0 bases of the junction left unmatched. The CDR3 DNA is TGTGCCAGCAGCTTGGACAGGGGGCGCACAGATACGCAGTATTTT. This codes for CASSLDRGRTDTQYF.

This clone was seen once. The rearrangement joins TRBV28 to TRBJ2-7, with 7 bases that match TRBD2. J was trimmed by 3 bases and V by 7 bases; bases with no gene match: 9. This CDR3 has 14 amino acids. Germline CDR1 reads MDHEN; CDR2 reads SYDVKM. CDR3 amino acids: CASKGASGFYEQYF. CDR3 nucleotide sequence: TGTGCCAGCAAAGGGGCTAGCGGCTTCTACGAGCAGTACTTC.

The chain couples TRBV7-9 to TRBJ1-1; a weak D match, TRBD1 (6 bases). The CDR3 covers 15 residues. Trimming left V 1 base short and J 5 bases short, with 14 bases between. CDR1 is SEHNR and CDR2 is FQNEAQ in the germline V gene (reference sequence). CDR3 residues: CASSLVNGGWTEAFF. As DNA, the CDR3 is TGTGCCAGCAGCTTAGTTAATGGGGGCTGGACTGAAGCTTTCTTT.

J is TRBJ1-1 and V is TRBV4-1; possible D gene TRBD1, 5 bases. Germline V gene lookup returns CDR1 MGHRA and CDR2 YSYEKL. This CDR3 is 16 amino acids long. V shed 0 bases and J shed 5 bases, with 16 bases lying between them. The CDR3 is CASSQDRPGLVTEAFF. DNA for the CDR3: TGCGCCAGCAGCCAAGATCGCCCAGGGCTGGTTACTGAAGCTTTCTTT.

This chain uses TRBV6-2 or TRBV6-3 with TRBJ2-7; 9 nucleotides agree with TRBD2. Germline V gene data show CDR1 as MNHEY and CDR2 as SVGEGT. The CDR3 spans 15 residues. Germline trimming cut 5 bases from V and 3 bases from J; bases unmatched to any gene: 8. As DNA, the CDR3 is TGTGCCAGCAGTGGGTCGGGACTAGCCCTCTACGAGCAGTACTTC. Its protein is CASSGSGLALYEQYF.

This chain joins TRBV19 and TRBJ2-1; 14 bases fit TRBD2. Trimming cost V 5 bases and J 5 bases; bases outside gene matches: 8. CDR3 length: 17 residues. Germline values: CDR1 LNHDA, CDR2 SQIVND (reference sequence). The CDR3 nucleotides read TGTGCCAGTAGTCTCCGGACTAGCGGGAGGAAAAACAATGAGCAGTTCTTC. Translating gives CASSLRTSGRKNNEQFF. The complete variable domain, with remaining parts taken from reference TRBV19 and TRBJ2-1, reads DGGITQSPKYLFRKEGQNVTLSCEQNLNHDAMYWYRQDPGQGLRLIYYSQIVNDFQKGDIAEGYSVSREKKESFPLTVTSAQKNPTAFYLCASSLRTSGRKNNEQFFGPGTRLTVL.

J is TRBJ2-7 and V is TRBV28, with a weak D call TRBD1 (6 bases). V shed 4 bases and J shed 3 bases, with 16 bases lying between them. The CDR3 runs to 15 residues. Germline CDR1 is MDHEN and CDR2 is SYDVKM. The CDR3 bases are TGTGCCAGCAGTTCCGGGACACCAGCCCTCTACGAGCAGTACTTC. Amino acid sequence: CASSSGTPALYEQYF.

The V gene is TRBV5-6, the J gene TRBJ1-5, with 7 bases aligning to TRBD1. The CDR3 runs to 16 residues. V gave up 3 bases and J gave up 4 bases; unmatched junction bases: 10. Germline loops: CDR1 SGHDT, CDR2 YYEEEE. The CDR3 sequence: CASSSLSGDRNQPQHF. CDR3 in DNA: TGTGCCAGCAGCTCTCTTTCTGGGGACAGAAATCAGCCCCAGCATTTT.

This clone was observed a single time. CDR3 DNA sequence: TGTGCCACCAGCAGAGGAGTATTGGGGGAAACTAATGAAAAACTGTTTTTT. Its translation: CATSRGVLGETNEKLFF. This rearrangement joins TRBV15 to TRBJ1-4; possible D gene TRBD1, 5 bases. Germline assignment: CDR1 LNHNV and CDR2 YYDKDF (reference sequence). The ends were cut back, 1 base at V and 1 base at J, with 13 bases in the middle. The CDR3 is made up of 17 amino acids.

The rearrangement uses TRBV6-2 or TRBV6-3 and TRBJ1-1, with TRBD1 matching 11 bases. This CDR3 contains 16 residues. V trimming: 0 bases; J trimming: 6 bases; junction bases outside the gene matches: 6. Germline CDR1 MNHEY, CDR2 SVGEGT. The CDR3 DNA sequence: TGTGCCAGCAGTTACTCGAGGACAGGGGGCTCTGCTGAAGCTTTCTTT. Translated, it gives CASSYSRTGGSAEAFF.

The CDR3, as DNA: TGTGCCAGCAGCCCATTGGGCAGGGGGAACAATGAGCAGTTCTTC. It specifies CASSPLGRGNNEQFF. The rearrangement uses TRBV11-1 and TRBJ2-1, with TRBD1 matching 7 bases. V was pared by 5 bases and J by 5 bases, with 9 bases of the junction left unmatched. Germline CDR1 and CDR2: SGHAT and FQDESV (reference sequence). The CDR3 is 15 amino acids. The full variable domain, in which reference TRBV11-1 and TRBJ2-1 provide the parts outside the CDR3, is EAEVAQSPRYKITEKSQAVAFWCDPISGHATLYWYRQILGQGPELLVQFQDESVVDDSQLPKDRFSAERLKGVDSTLKIQPAELGDSAMYLCASSPLGRGNNEQFFGPGTRLTVL.

The chain is built from TRBV7-2 and TRBJ2-1; 8 nucleotides agree with TRBD2. V was pared by 1 base and J by 9 bases, with 8 bases of the junction left unmatched. The germline V gene has CDR1 SGHTA and CDR2 FQGNSA. The CDR3 runs to 15 residues. CDR3 bases: TGTGCCAGCAGCTTAGACCAGCGGGAGCGGGGTGAGCAGTTCTTC. Encoded protein: CASSLDQRERGEQFF.

The rearrangement joins TRBV6-4 to TRBJ2-1; D might be TRBD2 (7 bases). The V and J ends lost 8 bases and 4 bases respectively, with 18 bases between them. This CDR3 has 15 amino acids. Germline CDR1 is MRHNA and CDR2 is SNTAGT. CDR3: CASGLGGAPYNEQFF. DNA of the CDR3: TGTGCCAGCGGATTGGGGGGGGCTCCTTACAATGAGCAGTTCTTC.

This clone was observed a few times. CDR3 residues: CASSSSRAQPQHF. The CDR3 bases are TGTGCCAGCAGTTCCTCCAGGGCGCAGCCCCAGCATTTT. This rearrangement joins TRBV28 to TRBJ1-5; possibly TRBD1 for D (5 bases). Deletions cut 4 bases from V and 7 bases from J, with 11 bases between. The CDR3 extends over 13 amino acids. Looked up from germline, CDR1 is MDHEN and CDR2 is SYDVKM. The whole variable domain, remainder taken from reference TRBV28 and TRBJ1-5, is DVKVTQSSRYLVKRTGEKVFLECVQDMDHENMFWYRQDPGLGLRLIYFSYDVKMKEKGDIPEGYSVSREKKERFSLILESASTNQTSMYLCASSSSRAQPQHFGDGTRLSIL.

V gene TRBV19 combines with J gene TRBJ2-5; D is perhaps TRBD2 (6 bases). The V gene's germline CDR1 is LNHDA and CDR2 SQIVND (reference sequence). The CDR3 length is 17 residues. V lost 6 bases and J 6 bases, leaving 26 bases between the germline ends. The DNA for the CDR3 is TGTGCCAGTAGCCCCCCTAGGCTCGGGGGTTCCATCCAGACCCAGTACTTC. Encoded protein: CASSPPRLGGSIQTQYF.

The J gene is TRBJ2-7, the V gene TRBV19; 8 nucleotides line up with TRBD2. Germline CDR1 LNHDA, CDR2 SQIVND (reference sequence). V lost 3 bases and J lost 6; bases outside the gene matches: 16. The CDR3 is 17 amino acids. CDR3 sequence reads: CASSIFEAGAISVEQYF. CDR3 coding DNA: TGTGCCAGTAGTATTTTTGAAGCGGGGGCGATAAGTGTCGAGCAGTACTTC.

The DNA for the CDR3 is TGTGCCACCAGTGAGTGGGATCAGCCCCAGCATTTT. Translating gives CATSEWDQPQHF. V usage is TRBV24-1 and J usage is TRBJ1-5, with D unresolved. With 4 bases removed from V and 5 bases from J, the gap between germline ends came to 5 bases. The CDR3 contains 12 residues. In germline, CDR1 is KGHDR, CDR2 SFDVKD.

The V gene is TRBV7-9, the J gene TRBJ2-3, with D perhaps matching TRBD2 (6 bases). Trimming stripped 5 bases from V and 5 bases from J, with 17 bases between. From germline, CDR1 is SEHNR and CDR2 FQNEAQ (reference sequence). The CDR3 sequence is 15 residues long. CDR3 residues: CASSGGTHLLDTQYF. The DNA of the CDR3 is TGTGCCAGCAGCGGAGGGACTCACCTCCTAGATACGCAGTATTTT.

The chain couples TRBV19 to TRBJ2-2; 9 positions agree with TRBD2. Germline loops: CDR1 LNHDA, CDR2 SQIVND (reference sequence). The CDR3 extends over 16 amino acids. Germline trimming cut 6 bases from V and 0 bases from J; bases unmatched to any gene: 5. CDR3 DNA: TGTGCCAGTAGGCGGAGACTAGCGGCGAACACCGGGGAGCTGTTTTTT. Translated, it gives CASRRRLAANTGELFF. Drawing the rest from reference TRBV19 and TRBJ2-2, the complete variable domain is DGGITQSPKYLFRKEGQNVTLSCEQNLNHDAMYWYRQDPGQGLRLIYYSQIVNDFQKGDIAEGYSVSREKKESFPLTVTSAQKNPTAFYLCASRRRLAANTGELFFGEGSRLTVL.